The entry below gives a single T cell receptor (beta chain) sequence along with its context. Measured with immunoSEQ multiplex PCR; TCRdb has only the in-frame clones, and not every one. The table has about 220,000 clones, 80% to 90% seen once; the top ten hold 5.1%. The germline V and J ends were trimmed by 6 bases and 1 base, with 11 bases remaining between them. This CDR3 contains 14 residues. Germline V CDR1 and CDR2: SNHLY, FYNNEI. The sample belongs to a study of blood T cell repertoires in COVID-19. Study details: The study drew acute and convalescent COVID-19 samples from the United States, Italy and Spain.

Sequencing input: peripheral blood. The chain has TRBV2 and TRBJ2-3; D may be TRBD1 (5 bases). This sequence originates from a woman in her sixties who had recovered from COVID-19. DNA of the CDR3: TGTGCCAGCAGGGTAGGGGCCGGCACAGATACGCAGTATTTT. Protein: CASRVGAGTDTQYF.